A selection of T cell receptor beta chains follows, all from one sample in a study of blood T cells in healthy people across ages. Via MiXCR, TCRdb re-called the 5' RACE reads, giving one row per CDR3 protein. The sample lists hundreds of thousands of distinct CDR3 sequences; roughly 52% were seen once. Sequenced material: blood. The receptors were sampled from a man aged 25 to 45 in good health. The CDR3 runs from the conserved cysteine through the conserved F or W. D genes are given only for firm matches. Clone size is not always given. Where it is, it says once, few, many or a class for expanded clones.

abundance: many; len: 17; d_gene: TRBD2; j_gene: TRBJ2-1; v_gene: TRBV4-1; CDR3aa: CASSHLVAGGSYNEQFF; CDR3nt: TGCGCCAGCAGCCATCTGGTAGCGGGGGGCTCCTACAATGAGCAGTTCTTC
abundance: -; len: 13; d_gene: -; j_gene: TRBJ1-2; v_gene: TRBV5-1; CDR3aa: CASSPDNPYGYTF; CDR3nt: TGCGCCAGCAGCCCTGACAACCCTTATGGCTACACCTTC
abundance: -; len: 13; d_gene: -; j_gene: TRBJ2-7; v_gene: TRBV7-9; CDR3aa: CASSVANSYEQYF; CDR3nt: TGTGCCAGCAGCGTAGCGAACTCCTACGAGCAGTACTTC
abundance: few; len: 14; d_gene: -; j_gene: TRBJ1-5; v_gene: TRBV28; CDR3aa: CASSLVGANQPQHF; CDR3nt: TGTGCCAGCAGTTTGGTGGGGGCGAATCAGCCCCAGCATTTT
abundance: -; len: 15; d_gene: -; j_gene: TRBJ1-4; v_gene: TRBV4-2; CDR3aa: CASSPMTGNNEKLFF; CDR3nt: TGTGCCAGCAGCCCGATGACAGGCAATAATGAAAAACTGTTTTTT
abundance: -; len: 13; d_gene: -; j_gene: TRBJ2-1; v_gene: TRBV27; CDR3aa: CATLDRLGNEQFF; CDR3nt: TGTGCCACCCTAGACAGGCTAGGCAATGAGCAGTTCTTC
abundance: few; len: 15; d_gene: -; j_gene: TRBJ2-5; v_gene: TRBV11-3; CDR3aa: CASSLVSGIQETQYF; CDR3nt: TGTGCCAGCAGCTTAGTATCAGGGATTCAAGAGACCCAGTACTTC
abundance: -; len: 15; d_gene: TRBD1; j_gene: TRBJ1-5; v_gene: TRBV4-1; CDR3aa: CASSQDGQENQPQHF; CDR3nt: TGCGCCAGCAGCCAAGACGGACAGGAGAATCAGCCCCAGCATTTT
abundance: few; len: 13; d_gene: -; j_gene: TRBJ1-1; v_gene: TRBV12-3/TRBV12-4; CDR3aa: CASTEGVNTEAFF; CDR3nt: TGTGCCAGCACTGAGGGTGTGAACACTGAAGCTTTCTTT
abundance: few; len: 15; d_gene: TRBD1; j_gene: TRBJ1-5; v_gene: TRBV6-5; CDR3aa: CASSVTGDHFKPQHF; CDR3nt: TGTGCCAGCAGCGTTACAGGGGATCACTTTAAGCCCCAGCATTTT
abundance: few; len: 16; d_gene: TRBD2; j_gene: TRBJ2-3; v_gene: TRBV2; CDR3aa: CASSRSSGGAADTQYF; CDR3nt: TGTGCCAGCAGCCGCAGTAGCGGGGGGGCTGCAGATACGCAGTATTTT
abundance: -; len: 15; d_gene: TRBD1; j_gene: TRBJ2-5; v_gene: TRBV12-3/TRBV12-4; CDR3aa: CASSSGQGELETQYF; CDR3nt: TGTGCCAGCAGCTCGGGACAGGGGGAGTTGGAGACCCAGTACTTC
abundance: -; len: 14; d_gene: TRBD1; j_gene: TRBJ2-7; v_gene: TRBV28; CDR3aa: CASSRQGDPYEQYF; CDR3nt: TGTGCCAGCAGCCGACAGGGGGATCCCTACGAGCAGTACTTC
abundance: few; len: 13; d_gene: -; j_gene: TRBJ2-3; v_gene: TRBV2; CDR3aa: CASSADYTDTQYF; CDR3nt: TGTGCCAGCAGTGCGGACTACACAGATACGCAGTATTTT
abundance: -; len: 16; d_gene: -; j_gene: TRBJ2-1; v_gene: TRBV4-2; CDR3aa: CASSRLGQGSYNEQFF; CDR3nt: TGTGCCAGCAGCCGCTTGGGGCAAGGATCCTACAATGAGCAGTTCTTC
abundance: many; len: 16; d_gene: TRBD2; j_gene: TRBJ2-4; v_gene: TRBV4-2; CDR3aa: CASSQDPSGGANIQYF; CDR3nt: TGTGCCAGCAGCCAAGATCCTAGCGGGGGGGCAAACATTCAGTACTTC
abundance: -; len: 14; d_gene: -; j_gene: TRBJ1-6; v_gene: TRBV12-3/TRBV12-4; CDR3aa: CASTPGQPNSPLHF; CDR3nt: TGTGCCAGCACCCCCGGGCAGCCAAATTCACCCCTCCACTTT
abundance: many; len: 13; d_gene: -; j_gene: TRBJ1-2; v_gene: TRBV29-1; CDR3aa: CSVTRPDKGGYTF; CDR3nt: TGCAGCGTCACACGGCCGGATAAGGGTGGCTACACCTTC
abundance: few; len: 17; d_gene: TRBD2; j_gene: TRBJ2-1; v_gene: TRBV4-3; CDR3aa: CASSQGTSGGFYNEQFF; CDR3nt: TGCGCCAGCAGCCAAGGGACTAGCGGGGGGTTTTACAATGAGCAGTTCTTC
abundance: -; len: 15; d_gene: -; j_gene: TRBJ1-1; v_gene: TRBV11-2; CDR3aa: CASSLVVHLSTEAFF; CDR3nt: TGTGCCAGCAGCTTAGTAGTCCATCTGAGCACTGAAGCTTTCTTT
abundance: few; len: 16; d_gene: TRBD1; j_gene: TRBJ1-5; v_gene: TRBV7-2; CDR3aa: CASSQQGLGGNQPQHF; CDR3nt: TGTGCCAGCAGCCAACAGGGGTTAGGGGGCAATCAGCCCCAGCATTTT
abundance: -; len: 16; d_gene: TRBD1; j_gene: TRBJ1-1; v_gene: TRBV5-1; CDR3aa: CASSLDWTGLNAEAFF; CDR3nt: TGCGCCAGCAGCTTGGACTGGACAGGGCTGAACGCTGAAGCTTTCTTT
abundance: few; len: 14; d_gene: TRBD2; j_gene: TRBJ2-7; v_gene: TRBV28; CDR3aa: CASSRAGVTYEQYF; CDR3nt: TGTGCCAGCAGCCGAGCGGGGGTGACCTACGAGCAGTACTTC
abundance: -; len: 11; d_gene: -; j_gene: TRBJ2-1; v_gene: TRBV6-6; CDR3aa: CATGRYNEQFF; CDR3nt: TGTGCCACCGGAAGGTACAATGAGCAGTTCTTC
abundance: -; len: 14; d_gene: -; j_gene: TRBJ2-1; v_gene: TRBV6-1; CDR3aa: CASSEPNRDNEQFF; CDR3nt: TGTGCCAGCAGTGAACCCAACAGGGATAATGAGCAGTTCTTC
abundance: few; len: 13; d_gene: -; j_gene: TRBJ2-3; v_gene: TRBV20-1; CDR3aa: CSARSGGIDTQYF; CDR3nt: TGCAGTGCTAGGAGCGGCGGGATAGATACGCAGTATTTT
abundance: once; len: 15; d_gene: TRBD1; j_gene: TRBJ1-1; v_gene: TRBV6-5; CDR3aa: CASSRSGTGVAEAFF; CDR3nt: TGTGCCAGCAGTCGCTCCGGGACAGGAGTCGCAGAAGCTTTCTTT